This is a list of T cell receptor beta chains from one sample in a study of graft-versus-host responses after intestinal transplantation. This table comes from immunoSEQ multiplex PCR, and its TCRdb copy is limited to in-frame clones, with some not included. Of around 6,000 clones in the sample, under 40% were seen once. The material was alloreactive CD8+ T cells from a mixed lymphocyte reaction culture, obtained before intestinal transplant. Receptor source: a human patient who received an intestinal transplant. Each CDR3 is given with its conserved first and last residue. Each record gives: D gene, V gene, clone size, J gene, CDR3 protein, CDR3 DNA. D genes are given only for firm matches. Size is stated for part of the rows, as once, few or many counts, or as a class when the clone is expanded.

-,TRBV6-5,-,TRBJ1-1,CASSSNRDTEAFF,TGTGCCAGCAGTTCCAATCGGGACACTGAAGCTTTCTTT
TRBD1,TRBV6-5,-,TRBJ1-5,CASSYDHRGSNQPQHF,TGTGCCAGCAGTTACGACCACAGGGGAAGCAATCAGCCCCAGCATTTT
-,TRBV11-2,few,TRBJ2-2,CASSLWNPGNTGELFF,TGTGCCAGCAGCTTATGGAATCCGGGGAACACCGGGGAGCTGTTTTTT
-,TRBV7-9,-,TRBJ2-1,CASSLEPPYEQFF,TGTGCCAGCAGCTTGGAGCCCCCTTATGAGCAGTTCTTC
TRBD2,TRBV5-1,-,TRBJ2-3,CASSSTSASTDTQYF,TGCGCCAGCAGCTCCACTAGCGCCAGCACAGATACGCAGTATTTT
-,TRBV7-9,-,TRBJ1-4,CASSAPGRGMATNEKLFF,TGTGCCAGCAGCGCCCCGGGCAGGGGAATGGCAACTAATGAAAAACTGTTTTTT
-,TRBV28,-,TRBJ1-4,CASSLWRSNEKLFF,TGTGCCAGCAGTTTGTGGCGGAGTAATGAAAAACTGTTTTTT
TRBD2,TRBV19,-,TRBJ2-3,CASRQTSGVADTQYF,TGTGCCAGTCGCCAGACTAGCGGGGTAGCAGATACGCAGTATTTT
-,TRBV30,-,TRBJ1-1,CAWGIGSMNTEAFF,TGTGCCTGGGGGATAGGGAGCATGAACACTGAAGCTTTCTTT
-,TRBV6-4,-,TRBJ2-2,CASSDSRERHTGELFF,TGTGCCAGCAGTGACTCCCGGGAGAGGCACACCGGGGAGCTGTTTTTT
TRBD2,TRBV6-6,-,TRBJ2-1,CASSYSRGGYNEQFF,TGTGCCAGCAGTTACTCGCGGGGGGGGTACAATGAGCAGTTCTTC
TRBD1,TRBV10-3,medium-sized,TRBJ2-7,CAISELGQGRYEQYF,TGTGCCATCAGTGAGCTCGGACAGGGCCGGTACGAGCAGTACTTC
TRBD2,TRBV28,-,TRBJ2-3,CASSLLSGRGTDTQYF,TGTGCCAGCAGTTTACTTAGCGGGAGGGGAACAGATACGCAGTATTTT
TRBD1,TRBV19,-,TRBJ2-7,CASSAGTGAWEQYF,TGTGCCAGTAGTGCAGGGACAGGGGCCTGGGAGCAGTACTTC
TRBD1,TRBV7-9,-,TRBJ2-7,CASSRVGQGHEQYF,TGTGCCAGCAGCCGGGTGGGACAGGGACACGAGCAGTACTTC
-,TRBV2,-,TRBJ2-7,CASNRDYREIYEQYF,TGTGCCAGCAACCGTGATTACAGGGAGATCTACGAGCAGTACTTC
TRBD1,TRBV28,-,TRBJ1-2,CASSTTGNYGYTF,TGTGCCAGCAGTACGACAGGGAACTATGGCTACACCTTC
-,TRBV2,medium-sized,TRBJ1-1,CASGPWNTEAFF,TGTGCCAGCGGGCCATGGAACACTGAAGCTTTCTTT
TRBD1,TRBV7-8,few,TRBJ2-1,CASSFQGAVRLSEQFF,TGTGCCAGCAGCTTCCAGGGGGCAGTCCGGTTGAGTGAGCAGTTCTTC
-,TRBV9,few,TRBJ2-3,CASSSQSTDTQYF,TGTGCCAGCAGCTCCCAAAGCACAGATACGCAGTATTTT
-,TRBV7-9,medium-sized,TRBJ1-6,CASRWTENSPLHF,TGTGCCAGCAGATGGACAGAGAATTCACCCCTCCACTTT
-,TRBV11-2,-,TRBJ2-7,CASSLDNSLNDEQYF,TGTGCCAGCAGCTTAGATAACAGCTTGAACGACGAGCAGTACTTC
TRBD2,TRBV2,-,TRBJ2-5,CASSAGTSGGGLETQYF,TGTGCCAGCAGCGCCGGGACTAGCGGGGGGGGCTTGGAGACCCAGTACTTC
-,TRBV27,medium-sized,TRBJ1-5,CASSLRGGQPQHF,TGTGCCAGCAGTTTAAGAGGGGGTCAGCCCCAGCATTTT
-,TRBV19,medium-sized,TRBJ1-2,CASSIGSTNYGYTF,TGTGCCAGTAGTATTGGGAGCACTAACTATGGCTACACCTTC
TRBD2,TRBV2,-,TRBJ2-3,CASGILAGDSTDTQYF,TGTGCCAGCGGGATCTTAGCGGGGGATAGCACAGATACGCAGTATTTT
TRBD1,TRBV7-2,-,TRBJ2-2,CASSDRQGAISAGELFF,TGTGCCAGCAGCGACCGACAGGGGGCAATTTCTGCCGGGGAGCTGTTTTTT
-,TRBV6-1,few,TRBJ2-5,CASSDGQGQGETQYF,TGTGCCAGCAGTGATGGTCAGGGACAAGGAGAGACCCAGTACTTC
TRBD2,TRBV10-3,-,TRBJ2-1,CAIKLWGLPNYEQFF,TGTGCCATCAAACTGTGGGGACTACCGAACTATGAGCAGTTCTTC
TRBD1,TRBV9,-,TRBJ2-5,CASSVGTVSQETQYF,TGTGCCAGCAGCGTCGGGACAGTCAGTCAAGAGACCCAGTACTTC
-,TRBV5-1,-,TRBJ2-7,CASTYEGVREPSYEQYF,TGCGCCAGCACCTACGAGGGGGTAAGGGAACCCTCCTACGAGCAGTACTTC
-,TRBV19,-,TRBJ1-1,CASSGQSMNTEAFF,TGTGCCAGTAGCGGACAGAGCATGAACACTGAAGCTTTCTTT
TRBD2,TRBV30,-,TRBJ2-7,CASSEPGLAVYEQYF,TGTGCCAGCAGTGAACCTGGACTAGCGGTCTACGAGCAGTACTTC
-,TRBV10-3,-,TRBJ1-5,CAISELGGVGNQPQHF,TGTGCCATCAGTGAGCTAGGGGGAGTTGGCAATCAGCCCCAGCATTTT
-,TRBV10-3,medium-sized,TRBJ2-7,CAIKAGASYEQYF,TGTGCCATCAAAGCCGGAGCGTCCTACGAGCAGTACTTC
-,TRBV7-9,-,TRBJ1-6,CASSSFELLHF,TGTGCCAGCAGCTCCTTCGAACTCCTCCACTTT
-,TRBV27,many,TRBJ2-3,CASSLSPHSSDTQYF,TGTGCCAGCAGTTTATCCCCTCACAGTTCAGATACGCAGTATTTT